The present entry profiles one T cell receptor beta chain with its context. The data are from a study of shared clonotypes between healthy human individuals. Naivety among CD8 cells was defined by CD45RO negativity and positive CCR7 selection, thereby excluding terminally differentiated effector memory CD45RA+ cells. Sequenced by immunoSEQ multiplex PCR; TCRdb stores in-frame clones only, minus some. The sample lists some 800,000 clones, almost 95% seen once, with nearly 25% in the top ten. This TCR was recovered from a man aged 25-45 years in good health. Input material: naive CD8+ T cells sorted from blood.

This CDR3 reads CASRSPTAGQGNTGELFF. CDR3 sequence (DNA): TGTGCCAGCAGATCACCGACAGCGGGCCAGGGGAACACCGGGGAGCTGTTTTTT. This chain uses TRBV7-9 with TRBJ2-2, with a weak D call TRBD2 (6 bases). This CDR3 comprises 18 residues. Between the trimmed V and J ends, which lost 6 bases and 1 base, there was a span of 21 bases. The germline V gene has CDR1 SEHNR and CDR2 FQNEAQ (reference sequence).